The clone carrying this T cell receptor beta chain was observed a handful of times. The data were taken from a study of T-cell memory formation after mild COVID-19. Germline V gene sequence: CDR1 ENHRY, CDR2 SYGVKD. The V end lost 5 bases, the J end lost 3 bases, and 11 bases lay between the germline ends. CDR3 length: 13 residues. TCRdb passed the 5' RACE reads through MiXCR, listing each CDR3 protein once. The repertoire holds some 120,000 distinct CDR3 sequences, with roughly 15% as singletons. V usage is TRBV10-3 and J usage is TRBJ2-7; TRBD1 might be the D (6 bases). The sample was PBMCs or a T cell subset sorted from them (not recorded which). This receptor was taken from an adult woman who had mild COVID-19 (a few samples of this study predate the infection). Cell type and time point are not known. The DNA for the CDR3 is TGTGCCATCAGTAGACAGGATAGCTACGAGCAGTACTTC. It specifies CAISRQDSYEQYF.